A selection of T cell receptor beta chains follows, all from one sample in a study of shared clonotypes between healthy human individuals. Profiling relied on immunoSEQ multiplex PCR, and the TCRdb table lists in-frame clones only, not all of them. The sample has approximately 2.4 million clones, 90% to 96% seen once. The sequenced material came from naive CD4+ T cells sorted from blood. The receptors stem from a man aged 18 to 29 in good health. The CDR3 runs from the conserved cysteine through the conserved F or W. Each record gives: clone size, V gene, D gene, J gene, CDR3 DNA, CDR3 protein. D genes are given only for firm matches. The listing skips clone size in some rows; elsewhere it reads once, few, many or a size class.

clone_size: -; v_call: TRBV4-3; d_call: TRBD1; j_call: TRBJ2-1; cdr3_nt: TGCGCCAGCAGCCAAGATCGAGACAGGGATTTCAATGAGCAGTTCTTC; cdr3_aa: CASSQDRDRDFNEQFF
clone_size: -; v_call: TRBV6-1; d_call: TRBD1; j_call: TRBJ1-2; cdr3_nt: TGTGCCAGCAGCGGGGACAGAGGCTACACCTTC; cdr3_aa: CASSGDRGYTF
clone_size: once; v_call: TRBV29-1; d_call: TRBD2; j_call: TRBJ2-3; cdr3_nt: TGCAGCGTTCTGACTAGCGGGATCACAGATACGCAGTATTTT; cdr3_aa: CSVLTSGITDTQYF
clone_size: -; v_call: TRBV6-5; d_call: -; j_call: TRBJ2-3; cdr3_nt: TGTGCCAGCAGTCTCCAGGGCCTCACAGATACGCAGTATTTT; cdr3_aa: CASSLQGLTDTQYF
clone_size: -; v_call: TRBV19; d_call: -; j_call: TRBJ2-7; cdr3_nt: TGTGCCAGTAGCTCCGGGAGCCTGGACTCCTACGAGCAGTACTTC; cdr3_aa: CASSSGSLDSYEQYF
clone_size: -; v_call: TRBV2; d_call: -; j_call: TRBJ1-1; cdr3_nt: TGTGCCAGCAGTGAACCCCCCGGGTCGCCTGAAGCTTTCTTT; cdr3_aa: CASSEPPGSPEAFF
clone_size: -; v_call: TRBV5-8; d_call: -; j_call: TRBJ2-1; cdr3_nt: TGTGCCAGCAGAATTGGAGGGAGCTCCTACAATGAGCAGTTCTTC; cdr3_aa: CASRIGGSSYNEQFF
clone_size: many; v_call: TRBV18; d_call: -; j_call: TRBJ2-7; cdr3_nt: TGTGCCAGCTCACCCGGGACCGGAAACGAGCAGTACTTC; cdr3_aa: CASSPGTGNEQYF
clone_size: -; v_call: TRBV30; d_call: TRBD1; j_call: TRBJ2-3; cdr3_nt: TGTGCCTGGAGCGAACAGGGGCTCAGCACAGATACGCAGTATTTT; cdr3_aa: CAWSEQGLSTDTQYF
clone_size: -; v_call: TRBV7-8; d_call: TRBD1; j_call: TRBJ1-2; cdr3_nt: TGTGCCAGCAGCTCTTCGGGACAGGGTTTCGGTGGCTACACCTTC; cdr3_aa: CASSSSGQGFGGYTF
clone_size: -; v_call: TRBV27; d_call: -; j_call: TRBJ2-2; cdr3_nt: TGTGCCAGCAGTTTGTGGACCGGGGAGCTGTTTTTT; cdr3_aa: CASSLWTGELFF
clone_size: -; v_call: TRBV5-4; d_call: -; j_call: TRBJ2-7; cdr3_nt: TGTGCCAGCAGCCACGCGGGACAGCTCTACGAGCAGTACTTC; cdr3_aa: CASSHAGQLYEQYF
clone_size: -; v_call: TRBV10-1; d_call: -; j_call: TRBJ2-2; cdr3_nt: TGCGCCAGCAGTGAATTAGGGAGGACCGGGGAGCTGTTTTTT; cdr3_aa: CASSELGRTGELFF
clone_size: -; v_call: TRBV6-5; d_call: -; j_call: TRBJ2-3; cdr3_nt: TGTGCCAGCAGTTACTCGACTTCCGTTGGCACAGATACGCAGTATTTT; cdr3_aa: CASSYSTSVGTDTQYF
clone_size: -; v_call: TRBV5-1; d_call: -; j_call: TRBJ1-4; cdr3_nt: TGCGCCAGCAGCCGGGGCGGGGAGAGTAATGAAAAACTGTTTTTT; cdr3_aa: CASSRGGESNEKLFF
clone_size: -; v_call: TRBV5-6; d_call: -; j_call: TRBJ2-1; cdr3_nt: TGTGCCAGCAGCTTGGATTTCCTGGGAGGCACGGGTGAGCAGTTCTTC; cdr3_aa: CASSLDFLGGTGEQFF
clone_size: -; v_call: TRBV7-6; d_call: -; j_call: TRBJ1-5; cdr3_nt: TGTGCCAGCAGCTTAGAGGGTTTGAGCCAGCGCAATCAGCCCCAGCATTTT; cdr3_aa: CASSLEGLSQRNQPQHF
clone_size: -; v_call: TRBV7-2; d_call: -; j_call: TRBJ2-5; cdr3_nt: TGTGCCAGCAGCTCGCGAGGGGGAAAGACCCAGTACTTC; cdr3_aa: CASSSRGGKTQYF